This TCR beta chain was identified in a study of T cells in Graves' hyperthyroidism and ophthalmopathy. TCR beta CDR3 regions were amplified from RNA. In the first-round RT-PCR of the TCR CDR3, the HTBI primer set was used. TCRdb fed the multiplex PCR reads into MiXCR, producing one record per CDR3 protein. The sample includes 500,000 to 650,000 distinct CDR3 sequences, about 20% of them seen just once. Duration under 3 months, a NOSPECS grade of at least 4, and a Clinical Activity Score of at least 3 characterized the ophthalmopathy patients. Extraction of PBMCs used roughly 9.3 ml of fresh peripheral blood. V lost 6 bases to trimming and J lost 2 bases, with 11 bases between them. Looked up from germline, CDR1 is DFQATT and CDR2 is SNEGSKA (reference sequence). The CDR3 has 12 amino acids.

This sequence joins TRBV20-1 and TRBJ2-7; D possibly corresponds to TRBD2 (5 bases). This TCR derives from a man between 35 and 55 years old with Graves' ophthalmopathy. The source material was blood. The CDR3 is CSASSGPYEQYF. In nucleotides, the CDR3 is TGCAGTGCCAGCAGCGGACCCTACGAGCAGTACTTC.